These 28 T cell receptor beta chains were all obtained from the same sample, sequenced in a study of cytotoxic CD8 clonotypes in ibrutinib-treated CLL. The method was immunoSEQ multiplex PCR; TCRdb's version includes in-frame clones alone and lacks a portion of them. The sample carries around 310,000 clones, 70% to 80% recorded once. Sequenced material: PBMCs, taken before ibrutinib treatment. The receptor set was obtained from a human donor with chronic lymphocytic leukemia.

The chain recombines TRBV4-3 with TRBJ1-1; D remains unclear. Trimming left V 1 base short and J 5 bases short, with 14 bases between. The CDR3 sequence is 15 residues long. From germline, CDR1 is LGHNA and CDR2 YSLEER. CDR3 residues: CASSQGPAGGTEAFF. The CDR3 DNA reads TGCGCCAGCAGCCAAGGGCCGGCAGGAGGTACTGAAGCTTTCTTT.

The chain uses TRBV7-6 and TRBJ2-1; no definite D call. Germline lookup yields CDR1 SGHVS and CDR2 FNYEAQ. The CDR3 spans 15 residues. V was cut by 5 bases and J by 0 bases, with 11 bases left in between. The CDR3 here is CASSARLDSYNEQFF. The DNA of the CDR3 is TGTGCCAGCAGCGCCCGACTTGACTCCTACAATGAGCAGTTCTTC.

The CDR3 DNA reads as TGTGCCAGCAGTTGGGCAGGGGGAGACTATGGCTACACCTTC. Translation gives CASSWAGGDYGYTF. V and J are TRBV6-5 and TRBJ1-2; TRBD1 aligns across 7 bases. Germline V gene lookup returns CDR1 MNHEY and CDR2 SVGAGI. The CDR3 spans 14 residues. V trimming: 4 bases; J trimming: 3 bases; junction bases outside the gene matches: 5.

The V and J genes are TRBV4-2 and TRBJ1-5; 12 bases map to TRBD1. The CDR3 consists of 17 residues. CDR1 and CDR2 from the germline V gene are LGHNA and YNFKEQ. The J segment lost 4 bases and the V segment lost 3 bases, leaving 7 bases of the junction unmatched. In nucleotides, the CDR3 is TGTGCCAGCAGCCAGACGGGACAGGGGGCATTTAATCAGCCCCAGCATTTT. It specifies CASSQTGQGAFNQPQHF.

Written as DNA, the CDR3 is TGTGCCAGCAGCGCCACAGGGGAAACATACAATGAGCAGTTCTTC. It translates to CASSATGETYNEQFF. The chain combines TRBV7-3 with TRBJ2-1, with 7 bases identical to TRBD1. V shed 5 bases and J 4 bases; nucleotides not matched to a gene: 8. The CDR3 spans 15 residues. Looked up from germline, CDR1 is SGHTA and CDR2 is FQGTGA. The variable domain in full, with the rest retrieved from reference TRBV7-3 and TRBJ2-1, is GAGVSQTPSNKVTEKGKYVELRCDPISGHTALYWYRQSLGQGPEFLIYFQGTGAADDSGLPNDRFFAVRPEGSVSTLKIQRTERGDSAVYLCASSATGETYNEQFFGPGTRLTVL.

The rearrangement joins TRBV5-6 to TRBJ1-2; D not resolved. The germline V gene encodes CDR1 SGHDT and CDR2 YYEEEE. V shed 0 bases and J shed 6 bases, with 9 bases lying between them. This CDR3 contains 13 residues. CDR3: CASSLDRLDGYTF. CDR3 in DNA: TGTGCCAGCAGCTTGGACAGACTCGATGGCTACACCTTC.

Written as DNA, the CDR3 is TGTGCCAGCAGCTTCGTGGGACAGGGATCCTACGAGCAGTACTTC. The encoded protein is CASSFVGQGSYEQYF. V gene TRBV7-2 combines with J gene TRBJ2-7; 9 nucleotides line up with TRBD1. The V segment lost 3 bases and the J segment 1 base; nucleotides outside the gene matches: 4. Germline V CDR1 and CDR2: SGHTA, FQGNSA. CDR3 length: 15 residues.

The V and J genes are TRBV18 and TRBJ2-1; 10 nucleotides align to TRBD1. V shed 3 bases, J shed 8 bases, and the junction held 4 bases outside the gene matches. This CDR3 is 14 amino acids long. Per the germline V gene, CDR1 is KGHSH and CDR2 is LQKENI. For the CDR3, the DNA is TGTGCCAGCTCACCGGACAGGGGGGGCGATGAGCAGTTCTTC. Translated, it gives CASSPDRGGDEQFF.

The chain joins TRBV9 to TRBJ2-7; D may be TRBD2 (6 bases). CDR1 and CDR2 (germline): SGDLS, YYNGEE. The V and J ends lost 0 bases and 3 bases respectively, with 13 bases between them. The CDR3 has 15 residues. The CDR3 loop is CASSVEGGMGYEQYF. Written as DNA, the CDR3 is TGTGCCAGCAGCGTAGAGGGCGGGATGGGCTACGAGCAGTACTTC.

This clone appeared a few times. CDR3 amino acids: CASSLGDTQYF. CDR3 in DNA: TGTGCCAGCAGCTTAGGAGATACGCAGTATTTT. The rearrangement joins TRBV5-6 to TRBJ2-3; D is unresolved. Germline V gene data show CDR1 as SGHDT and CDR2 as YYEEEE. The CDR3 spans 11 residues. Trimming left V 2 bases short and J 5 bases short, with 3 bases between.

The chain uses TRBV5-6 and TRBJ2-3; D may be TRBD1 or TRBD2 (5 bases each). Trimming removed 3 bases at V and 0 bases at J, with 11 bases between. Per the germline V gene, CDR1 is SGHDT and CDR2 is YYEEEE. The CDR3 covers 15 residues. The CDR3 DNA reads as TGTGCCAGCAGCTGGGGTGGGGGAAGCACAGATACGCAGTATTTT. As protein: CASSWGGGSTDTQYF.

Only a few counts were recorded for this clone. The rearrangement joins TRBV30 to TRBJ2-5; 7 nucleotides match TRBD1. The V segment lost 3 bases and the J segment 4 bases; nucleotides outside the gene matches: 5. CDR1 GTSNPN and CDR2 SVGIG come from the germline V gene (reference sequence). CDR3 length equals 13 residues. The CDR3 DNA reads TGTGCCTGGAGCCTAACAGGGGTAGAGACCCAGTACTTC. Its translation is CAWSLTGVETQYF.

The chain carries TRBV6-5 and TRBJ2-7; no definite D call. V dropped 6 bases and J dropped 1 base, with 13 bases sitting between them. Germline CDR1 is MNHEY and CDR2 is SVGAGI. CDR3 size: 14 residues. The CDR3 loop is CASSPGPLSYEQYF. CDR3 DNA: TGTGCCAGCAGCCCTGGACCGTTATCCTACGAGCAGTACTTC.

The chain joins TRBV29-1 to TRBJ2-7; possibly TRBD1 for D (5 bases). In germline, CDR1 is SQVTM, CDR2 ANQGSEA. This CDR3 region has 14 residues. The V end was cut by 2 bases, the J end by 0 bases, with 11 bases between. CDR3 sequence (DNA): TGCAGCGTTGAATCGGACAAAAGCTCCTACGAGCAGTACTTC. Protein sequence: CSVESDKSSYEQYF.

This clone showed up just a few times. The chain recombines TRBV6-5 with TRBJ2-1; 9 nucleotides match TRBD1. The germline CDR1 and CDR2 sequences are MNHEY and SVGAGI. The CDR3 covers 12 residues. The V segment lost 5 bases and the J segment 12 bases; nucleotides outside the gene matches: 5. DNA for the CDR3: TGTGCCAGCAGTAGAGGACAGGGGACGCAGTTCTTC. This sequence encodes CASSRGQGTQFF.

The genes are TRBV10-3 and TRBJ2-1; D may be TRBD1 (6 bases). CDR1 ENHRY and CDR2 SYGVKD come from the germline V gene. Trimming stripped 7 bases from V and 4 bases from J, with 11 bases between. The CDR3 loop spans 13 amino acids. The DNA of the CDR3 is TGTGCCATCACCCCGGACAGTTACAATGAGCAGTTCTTC. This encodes CAITPDSYNEQFF.

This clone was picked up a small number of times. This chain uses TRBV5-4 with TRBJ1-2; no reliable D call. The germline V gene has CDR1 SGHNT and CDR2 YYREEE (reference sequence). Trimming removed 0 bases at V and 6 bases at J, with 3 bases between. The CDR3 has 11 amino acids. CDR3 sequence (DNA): TGTGCCAGCAGCTTGGGACATGGCTACACCTTC. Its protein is CASSLGHGYTF.

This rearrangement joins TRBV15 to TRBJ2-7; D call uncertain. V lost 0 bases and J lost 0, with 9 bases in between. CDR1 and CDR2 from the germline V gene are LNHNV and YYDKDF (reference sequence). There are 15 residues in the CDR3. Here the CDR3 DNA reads TGTGCCACCAGCAGAGATAGGGTTAGCTCCTACGAGCAGTACTTC. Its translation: CATSRDRVSSYEQYF.

The CDR3 DNA reads TGTGCCAGCAGCTTGGCCACCGGGGAGCTGTTTTTT. Protein: CASSLATGELFF. This chain joins TRBV5-6 and TRBJ2-2; D is unclear. CDR3 length: 12 amino acids. Trimming stripped 0 bases from V and 4 bases from J, with 1 base between. Germline V gene data show CDR1 as SGHDT and CDR2 as YYEEEE.

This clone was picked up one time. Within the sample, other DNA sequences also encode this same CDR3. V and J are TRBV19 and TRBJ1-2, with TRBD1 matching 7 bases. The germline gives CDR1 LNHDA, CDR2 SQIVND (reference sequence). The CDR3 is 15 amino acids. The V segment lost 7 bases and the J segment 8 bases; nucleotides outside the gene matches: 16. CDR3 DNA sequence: TGTGCCAGTATGGGAGAGGGGCAGGGGGTATCCGGCTACACCTTC. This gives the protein CASMGEGQGVSGYTF.

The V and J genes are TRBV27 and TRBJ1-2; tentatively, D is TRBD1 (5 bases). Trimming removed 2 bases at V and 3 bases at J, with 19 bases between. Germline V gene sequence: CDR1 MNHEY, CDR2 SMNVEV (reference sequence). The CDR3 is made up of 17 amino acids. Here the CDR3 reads CASSLGPEGQGHYGYTF. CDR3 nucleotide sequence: TGTGCCAGCAGTTTAGGCCCCGAGGGGCAAGGGCACTATGGCTACACCTTC.

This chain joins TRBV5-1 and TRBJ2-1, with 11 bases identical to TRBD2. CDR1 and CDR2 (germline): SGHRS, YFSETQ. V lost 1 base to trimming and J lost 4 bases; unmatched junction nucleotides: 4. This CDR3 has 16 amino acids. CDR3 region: CASSLTSGSGYNEQFF. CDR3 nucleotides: TGCGCCAGCAGCTTGACTAGCGGGAGCGGATACAATGAGCAGTTCTTC.

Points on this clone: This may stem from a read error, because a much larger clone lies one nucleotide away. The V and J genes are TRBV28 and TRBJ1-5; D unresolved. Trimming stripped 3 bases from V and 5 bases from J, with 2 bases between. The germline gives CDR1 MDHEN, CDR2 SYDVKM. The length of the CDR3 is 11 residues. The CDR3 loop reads CASSLDQPQHF. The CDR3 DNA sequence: TGTGCCAGCAGTTTGGATCAGCCCCAGCATTTT. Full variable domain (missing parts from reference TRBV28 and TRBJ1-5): DVKVTQSSRYLVKRTGEKVFLECVQDMDHENMFWYRQDPGLGLRLIYFSYDVKMKEKGDIPEGYSVSREKKERFSLILESASTNQTSMYLCASSLDQPQHFGDGTRLSIL.

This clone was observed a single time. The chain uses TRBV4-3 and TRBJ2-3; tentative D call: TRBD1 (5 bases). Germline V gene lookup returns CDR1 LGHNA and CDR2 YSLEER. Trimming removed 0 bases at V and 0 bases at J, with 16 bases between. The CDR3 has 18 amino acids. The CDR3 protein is CASSQDIDSYQSTDTQYF. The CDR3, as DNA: TGCGCCAGCAGCCAAGATATAGACAGCTATCAAAGCACAGATACGCAGTATTTT.

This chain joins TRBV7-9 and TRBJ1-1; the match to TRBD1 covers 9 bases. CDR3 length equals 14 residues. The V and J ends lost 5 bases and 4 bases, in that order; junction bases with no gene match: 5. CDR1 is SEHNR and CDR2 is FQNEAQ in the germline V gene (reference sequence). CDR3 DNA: TGTGCCAGCAGCGACAAGACAGGGGGCACTGAAGCTTTCTTT. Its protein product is CASSDKTGGTEAFF.

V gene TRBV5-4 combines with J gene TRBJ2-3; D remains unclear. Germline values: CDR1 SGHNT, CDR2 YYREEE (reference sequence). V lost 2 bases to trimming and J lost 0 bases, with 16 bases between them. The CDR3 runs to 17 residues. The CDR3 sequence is CASSLGITDSSTDTQYF. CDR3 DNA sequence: TGTGCCAGCAGCTTAGGGATTACCGATTCAAGCACAGATACGCAGTATTTT.

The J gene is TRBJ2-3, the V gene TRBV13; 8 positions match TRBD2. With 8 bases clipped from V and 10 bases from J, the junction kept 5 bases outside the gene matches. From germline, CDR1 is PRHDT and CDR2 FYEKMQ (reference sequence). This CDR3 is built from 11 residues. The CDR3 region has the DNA TGTGCCAGCGGAAGCGGGAGTTCGCAGTATTTT. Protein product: CASGSGSSQYF.

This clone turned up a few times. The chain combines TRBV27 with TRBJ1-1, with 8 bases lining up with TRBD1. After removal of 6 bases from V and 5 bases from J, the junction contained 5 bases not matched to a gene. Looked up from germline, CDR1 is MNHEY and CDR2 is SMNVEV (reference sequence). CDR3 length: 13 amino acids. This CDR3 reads CASSYRGSTEAFF. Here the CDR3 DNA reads TGTGCCAGCAGCTACAGGGGGAGTACTGAAGCTTTCTTT.